This TCR beta chain was sequenced in a study of somatic mutations in cytotoxic T cells in rheumatoid arthritis. Findings and limits, study-wide: Among rheumatoid arthritis patients and age-matched healthy controls, CD8+ T-cell clonality was not significantly different.

Repertoires were generated with immunoSEQ multiplex PCR, while TCRdb's copy carries only in-frame clones and drops some. The sample has about 7,000 clones; just under 80% are singletons. V lost 2 bases to trimming and J lost 4 bases, with 12 bases between them. The CDR3 totals 15 residues. Germline values: CDR1 SGHTA, CDR2 FQGNSA. As to this clone: The antigen is undetermined.

Sequencing was done on a sample of CD8+ T cells sorted from blood. The chain uses TRBV7-2 and TRBJ1-3; D ambiguous. The sequence came from an adult with rheumatoid arthritis. The CDR3: CASSLQARLGNTIYF. In DNA, the CDR3 is TGTGCCAGCAGCTTACAGGCCAGACTAGGAAACACCATATATTTT.